This passage covers 9 T cell receptor beta chains from one sample sequenced in a study of metastatic and nonmetastatic thyroid tumors. Thyroid surgery took place with no prior treatment in any patient. TCRdb re-analyzed the PCR reads using MiXCR. Of about 40,000 clones detected, about 15% appear once; the ten largest clones hold 3.5% to 4%. The sequenced sample consisted of blood. These receptors were collected from a female donor with papillary thyroid cancer or a benign thyroid nodule (not recorded which). Some clones in this sample may be carry-over from other donors' samples.

This clone was counted only a few times. The chain uses TRBV5-6 and TRBJ1-5; D is ambiguous. V was cut by 0 bases and J by 1 base, with 2 bases left in between. In germline, CDR1 is SGHDT, CDR2 YYEEEE. CDR3 length: 13 amino acids. For the CDR3, the DNA is TGTGCCAGCAGCTTGGGGAGCAATCAGCCCCAGCATTTT. This gives the protein CASSLGSNQPQHF.

Many counts were recorded for this clone. CDR3 in amino acids: CASSYGTGNEQFF. In DNA form, the CDR3 reads TGTGCCAGCAGTTATGGGACAGGGAATGAGCAGTTCTTC. The gene calls are TRBV6-5 and TRBJ2-1; 9 nucleotides agree with TRBD1. There are 13 residues in the CDR3. From germline, CDR1 is MNHEY and CDR2 SVGAGI. The V and J ends lost 3 bases and 7 bases, in that order; junction bases with no gene match: 1.

In its sample, this clone ranks as medium-sized. The chain employs TRBV12-3 or TRBV12-4 and TRBJ1-3; TRBD1 is a possible D gene (6 bases). This CDR3 is 15 amino acids long. V lost 1 base and J 0 bases, leaving 7 bases between the germline ends. This CDR3 is CASSLGQASGNTIYF. CDR3 nucleotide sequence: TGTGCCAGCAGTTTAGGACAGGCCTCTGGAAACACCATATATTTT.

This clone was counted a few times. This sample also contains other DNA sequences that code for the same CDR3. The J gene is TRBJ2-7, the V gene TRBV10-2; D gene unclear. The CDR3 has 13 amino acids. V lost 2 bases and J lost 7, with 12 bases in between. Germline values: CDR1 WSHSY, CDR2 SAAADI. CDR3 loop: CASSERRIPEQYF. CDR3 DNA sequence: TGCGCCAGCAGTGAGCGGAGAATACCAGAGCAGTACTTC.

The V gene is TRBV12-3 or TRBV12-4, the J gene TRBJ1-6; 9 nucleotides match TRBD1. This CDR3 spans 15 amino acids. Trimming at V came to 6 bases and at J to 4 bases, leaving 4 bases not matched to a gene. CDR3 coding DNA: TGTGCCAGCAGGCCTGACAGGGGGTATAATTCACCCCTCCACTTT. It encodes CASRPDRGYNSPLHF.

This clone was seen at least ten times. The identical CDR3 is also encoded by other nucleotide sequences in the sample. The J gene is TRBJ1-6, the V gene TRBV27, with TRBD1 as a possible D gene (6 bases). Germline CDR1 MNHEY, CDR2 SMNVEV (reference sequence). Trimming shortened V by 3 bases and J by 7 bases, and 16 bases separated the two germline ends. The CDR3 runs 16 residues. The CDR3 region has the DNA TGTGCCAGCAGTTTTCCCGGCGGGGGCAAAAATTCACCCCTCCACTTT. It codes for CASSFPGGGKNSPLHF.

This clone has just a few counts. V is TRBV27 and J is TRBJ2-7, with D possibly called TRBD1 or TRBD2 (5 bases each). The germline gives CDR1 MNHEY, CDR2 SMNVEV (reference sequence). V dropped 6 bases and J dropped 0 bases, with 15 bases sitting between them. The CDR3 extends over 15 amino acids. CDR3 region: CASRAFRDGSYEQYF. In DNA, the CDR3 is TGTGCCAGCAGAGCCTTCCGGGACGGCTCCTACGAGCAGTACTTC.

This chain links TRBV5-6 with TRBJ1-2; TRBD1 agrees at 7 bases. V lost 3 bases and J lost 4; bases outside the gene matches: 12. The CDR3 loop spans 16 amino acids. The germline V gene encodes CDR1 SGHDT and CDR2 YYEEEE. CDR3 sequence (DNA): TGTGCCAGCAGCTCAGATTCCAACAGGGGACTCTATGGCTACACCTTC. Protein: CASSSDSNRGLYGYTF.

Many counts were recorded for this clone. The rearrangement joins TRBV27 to TRBJ1-3; D not resolved. Germline V lookup: CDR1 MNHEY, CDR2 SMNVEV (reference sequence). The CDR3 runs 14 residues. V was pared by 4 bases and J by 0 bases, with 7 bases between. DNA for the CDR3: TGTGCCAGCAGTTCGGGGTTCTCTGGAAACACCATATATTTT. Translation gives CASSSGFSGNTIYF.